Below are 16 T cell receptor beta chains sequenced from a single sample in a study of blood T cell repertoires in COVID-19. Profiled with immunoSEQ multiplex PCR; TCRdb holds only in-frame clones, not every one. The sample has under 150,000 clones; 75% to 85% are singletons. The material sequenced was peripheral blood. These receptors came from an elderly woman with active or convalescent COVID-19.

The chain carries TRBV27 and TRBJ1-2; D possibly corresponds to TRBD1 (6 bases). Trimming took off 6 bases at V and 3 bases at J, with 14 bases between the two ends. CDR1 MNHEY and CDR2 SMNVEV come from the germline V gene (reference sequence). This CDR3 comprises 14 residues. As DNA, the CDR3 is TGTGCCAGCAGACAACCAGGGGCTCACTATGGCTACACCTTC. Residues: CASRQPGAHYGYTF.

The chain combines TRBV14 with TRBJ2-7, with no clear D. CDR1 SGHDN and CDR2 FVKESK come from the germline V gene. V gave up 0 bases and J gave up 0 bases, with 9 bases separating them. The CDR3 covers 15 residues. The CDR3 coding sequence is TGTGCCAGCAGCCAAGATCCGGTTCGCTCCTACGAGCAGTACTTC. This translates into CASSQDPVRSYEQYF. The entire variable domain, with the rest obtained from reference TRBV14 and TRBJ2-7, is as follows: EAGVTQFPSHSVIEKGQTVTLRCDPISGHDNLYWYRRVMGKEIKFLLHFVKESKQDESGMPNNRFLAERTGGTYSTLKVQPAELEDSGVYFCASSQDPVRSYEQYFGPGTRLTVT.

CDR3 sequence: CATSREGVKQGWAYNSPLHF. In DNA, the CDR3 is TGTGCCACCAGCAGAGAGGGGGTCAAACAGGGATGGGCCTATAATTCACCCCTCCACTTT. V is TRBV15 and J is TRBJ1-6; tentatively, D is TRBD1 (6 bases). The CDR3 sequence is 20 residues long. Germline CDR1 reads LNHNV; CDR2 reads YYDKDF (reference sequence). V lost 0 bases to trimming and J lost 2 bases, with 20 bases between them.

This chain uses TRBV3-1 (or the pseudogene TRBV3-2) with TRBJ2-7; D is perhaps TRBD1 (5 bases). CDR1 is LGHDT and CDR2 is YNNKEL in the germline V gene (reference sequence). The CDR3 consists of 14 residues. Trimming shortened V by 7 bases and J by 1 base, and 14 bases separated the two germline ends. The CDR3 spells CASTRLAGSYEQYF. In DNA form, the CDR3 reads TGTGCCAGCACCCGATTGGCAGGGTCCTACGAGCAGTACTTC.

Remarks on this clone: One end of the junction does not line up with germline, which may come from a read error. This sequence joins TRBV12-3 or TRBV12-4 and TRBJ1-2; weak D call: TRBD1 (5 bases). This CDR3 contains 12 residues. The CDR3 loop is CAGSQTGGVYTF. For the CDR3, the DNA is TGTGCCGGCAGCCAGACCGGGGGTGTCTACACCTTC.

This clone has more than one count but fewer than ten. V gene TRBV10-2 combines with J gene TRBJ2-7, with TRBD2 identical over 9 bases. After removal of 0 bases from V and 2 bases from J, the junction contained 5 bases not matched to a gene. This CDR3 is 16 amino acids long. CDR1 WSHSY and CDR2 SAAADI come from the germline V gene. The CDR3 loop is CASSESAERGAYEQYF. CDR3 DNA sequence: TGCGCCAGCAGTGAGTCGGCGGAGCGGGGGGCCTACGAGCAGTACTTC.

The J gene is TRBJ2-1, the V gene TRBV5-1; 9 positions match TRBD2. V shed 0 bases, J shed 9 bases, and the junction held 10 bases outside the gene matches. From germline, CDR1 is SGHRS and CDR2 YFSETQ. The length of the CDR3 is 16 residues. The CDR3 DNA reads TGCGCCAGCAGCTTGGCAACTAGCGGGCGTTCAGCTGAGCAGTTCTTC. Protein product: CASSLATSGRSAEQFF.

The chain carries TRBV9 and TRBJ2-7, with D unclear. V was cut by 0 bases and J by 3 bases, with 10 bases left in between. The CDR3 runs 14 residues. The V gene's germline CDR1 is SGDLS and CDR2 YYNGEE. The chain's CDR3 is CASSVDPGSYEQYF. DNA of the CDR3: TGTGCCAGCAGCGTAGATCCGGGTAGCTACGAGCAGTACTTC.

The rearrangement joins TRBV7-2 to TRBJ2-7, with D possibly TRBD1 on 6 matching bases. V lost 6 bases, J lost 0 bases, and 18 bases lay in between. The CDR3 runs to 16 residues. The germline V gene has CDR1 SGHTA and CDR2 FQGNSA. The CDR3 loop is CASSRTGTDSSYEQYF. CDR3 DNA sequence: TGTGCCAGCAGTCGAACCGGGACGGACAGCTCCTACGAGCAGTACTTC.

V and J are TRBV11-2 and TRBJ2-5; 11 nucleotides align to TRBD1. The CDR3 runs 15 residues. Looked up from germline, CDR1 is SGHAT and CDR2 is FQNNGV. V lost 5 bases to trimming and J lost 0 bases; unmatched junction nucleotides: 2. The CDR3 DNA reads as TGTGCCAGCAGCAGGGGACAGGGGGACCAAGAGACCCAGTACTTC. It specifies CASSRGQGDQETQYF.

This clone showed up just a few times. The rearrangement uses TRBV7-9 and TRBJ2-3, with TRBD1 as a possible D gene (5 bases). CDR3 length: 16 amino acids. CDR1 SEHNR and CDR2 FQNEAQ come from the germline V gene (reference sequence). V was clipped by 1 base and J by 0 bases, with 11 bases between them. CDR3 nucleotide sequence: TGTGCCAGCAGCTTAGTTGACAGAAGAAGCACAGATACGCAGTATTTT. It specifies CASSLVDRRSTDTQYF.

The chain uses TRBV6-4 and TRBJ2-3, with D possibly being TRBD2 (6 bases). The V and J ends lost 2 bases and 0 bases respectively, with 9 bases between them. This CDR3 comprises 15 residues. Germline-derived CDR1 and CDR2 are MRHNA and SNTAGT. CDR3 in amino acids: CASSDRAGSTDTQYF. The CDR3, as DNA: TGTGCCAGCAGTGACAGGGCGGGGAGCACAGATACGCAGTATTTT.

The chain links TRBV5-1 to TRBJ2-7, with D hard to call. The V end lost 4 bases, the J end lost 2 bases, and 10 bases lay between the germline ends. The CDR3 covers 13 residues. The germline CDR1 and CDR2 sequences are SGHRS and YFSETQ. The CDR3 nucleotides read TGCGCCAGCAGCGGTTCGGGTACCTACGAGCAGTACTTC. The encoded protein is CASSGSGTYEQYF. The variable domain in full, completed from reference TRBV5-1 and TRBJ2-7, reads KAGVTQTPRYLIKTRGQQVTLSCSPISGHRSVSWYQQTPGQGLQFLFEYFSETQRNKGNFPGRFSGRQFSNSRSEMNVSTLELGDSALYLCASSGSGTYEQYFGPGTRLTVT.

CDR3 protein: CASSLEVRRRYYGYTF. The CDR3 DNA sequence: TGTGCCAGCAGCTTAGAGGTCAGGCGAAGATACTATGGCTACACCTTC. The gene calls are TRBV7-9 and TRBJ1-2; D ambiguous. The CDR3 runs 16 residues. Germline lookup yields CDR1 SEHNR and CDR2 FQNEAQ (reference sequence). V was cut by 1 base and J by 3 bases, with 15 bases left in between.

The gene calls are TRBV5-6 and TRBJ2-7, with TRBD1 matching over 11 bases. With V trimmed by 4 bases and J by 7 bases, 4 bases remained unmatched. The CDR3 consists of 13 residues. The V gene's germline CDR1 is SGHDT and CDR2 YYEEEE. This CDR3 reads CASSRDRGGEQYF. The CDR3 bases are TGTGCCAGCAGCCGGGACAGGGGGGGAGAGCAGTACTTC.

The CDR3 DNA is TGTGCCTGGAGTGCCCGATTAGACAGGGCGGGCTACACCTTC. Residues: CAWSARLDRAGYTF. The chain couples TRBV30 to TRBJ1-2, with 7 bases lining up with TRBD1. From germline, CDR1 is GTSNPN and CDR2 SVGIG (reference sequence). The CDR3 is made up of 14 amino acids. J was trimmed by 8 bases and V by 1 base; bases with no gene match: 10.